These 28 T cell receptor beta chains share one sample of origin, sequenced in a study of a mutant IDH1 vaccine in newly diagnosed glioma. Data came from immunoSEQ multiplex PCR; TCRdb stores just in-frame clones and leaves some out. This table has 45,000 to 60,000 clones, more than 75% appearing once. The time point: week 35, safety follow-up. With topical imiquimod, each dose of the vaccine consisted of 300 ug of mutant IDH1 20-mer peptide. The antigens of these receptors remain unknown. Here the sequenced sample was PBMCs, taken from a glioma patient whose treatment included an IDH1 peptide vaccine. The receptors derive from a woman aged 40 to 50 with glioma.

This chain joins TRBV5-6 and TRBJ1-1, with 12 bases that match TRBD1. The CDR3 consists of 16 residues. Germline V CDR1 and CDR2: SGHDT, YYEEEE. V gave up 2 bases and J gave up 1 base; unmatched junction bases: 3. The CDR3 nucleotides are TGTGCCAGCAGCTTTGTGGGACAGGGGGCGAACACTGAAGCTTTCTTT. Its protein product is CASSFVGQGANTEAFF.

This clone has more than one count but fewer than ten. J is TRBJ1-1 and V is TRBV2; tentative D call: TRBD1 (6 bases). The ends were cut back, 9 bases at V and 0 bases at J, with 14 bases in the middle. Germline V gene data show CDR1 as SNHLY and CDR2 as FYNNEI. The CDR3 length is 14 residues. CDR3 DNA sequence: TGTGCCAGTGACTTGCAGGGGCTGAACACTGAAGCTTTCTTT. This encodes CASDLQGLNTEAFF.

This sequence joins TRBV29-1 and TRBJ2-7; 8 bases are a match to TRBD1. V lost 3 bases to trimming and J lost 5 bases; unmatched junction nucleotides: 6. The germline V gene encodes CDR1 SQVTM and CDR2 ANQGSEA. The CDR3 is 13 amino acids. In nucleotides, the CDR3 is TGCAGCGTTGACCCAGGGGGCCACGACGAGCAGTACTTC. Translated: CSVDPGGHDEQYF.

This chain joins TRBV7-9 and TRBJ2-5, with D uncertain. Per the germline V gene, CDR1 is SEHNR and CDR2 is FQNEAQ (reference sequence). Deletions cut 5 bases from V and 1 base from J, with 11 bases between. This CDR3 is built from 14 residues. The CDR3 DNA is TGTGCCAGCAGCCCAAGGGCCACCCAAGAGACCCAGTACTTC. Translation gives CASSPRATQETQYF.

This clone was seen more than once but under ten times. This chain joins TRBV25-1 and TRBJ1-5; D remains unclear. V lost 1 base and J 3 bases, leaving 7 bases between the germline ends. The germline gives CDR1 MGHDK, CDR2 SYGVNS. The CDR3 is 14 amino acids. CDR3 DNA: TGTGCCAGCAGTGAATGGGGATTCAATCAGCCCCAGCATTTT. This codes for CASSEWGFNQPQHF.

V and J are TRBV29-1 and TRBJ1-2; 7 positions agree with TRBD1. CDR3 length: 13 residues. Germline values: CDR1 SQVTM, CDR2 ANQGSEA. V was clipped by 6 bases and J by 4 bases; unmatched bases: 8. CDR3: CSVRDSLFYGYTF. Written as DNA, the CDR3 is TGCAGCGTCCGGGACAGCCTCTTCTATGGCTACACCTTC.

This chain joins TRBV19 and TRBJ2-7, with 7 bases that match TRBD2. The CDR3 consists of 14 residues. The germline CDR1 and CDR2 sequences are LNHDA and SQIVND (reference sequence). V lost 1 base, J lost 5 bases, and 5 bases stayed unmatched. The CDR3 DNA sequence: TGTGCCAGTAGTATAGGTCCGGGAGGCGACGAGCAGTACTTC. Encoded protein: CASSIGPGGDEQYF.

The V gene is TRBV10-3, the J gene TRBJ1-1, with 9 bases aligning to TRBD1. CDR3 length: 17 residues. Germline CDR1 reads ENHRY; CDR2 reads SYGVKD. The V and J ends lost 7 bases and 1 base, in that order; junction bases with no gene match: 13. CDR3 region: CAINALPGQGTNTEAFF. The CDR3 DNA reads TGTGCCATCAATGCACTACCGGGACAGGGAACGAACACTGAAGCTTTCTTT.

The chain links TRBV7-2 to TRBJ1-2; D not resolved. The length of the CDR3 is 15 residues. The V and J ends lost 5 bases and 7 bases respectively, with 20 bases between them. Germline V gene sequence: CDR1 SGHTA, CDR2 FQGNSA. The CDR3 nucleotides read TGTGCCAGCAGCCTAGACCCCGGCAGAGCAGGTGGCTACACCTTC. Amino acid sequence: CASSLDPGRAGGYTF.

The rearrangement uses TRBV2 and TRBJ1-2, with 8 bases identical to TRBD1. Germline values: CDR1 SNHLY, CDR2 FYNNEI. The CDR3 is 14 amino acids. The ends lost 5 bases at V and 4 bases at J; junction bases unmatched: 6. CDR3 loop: CASSPTGGVYGYTF. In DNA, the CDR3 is TGTGCCAGCAGTCCTACAGGGGGGGTCTATGGCTACACCTTC.

CDR3 nucleotide sequence: TGTGCCAGCAGCCTGGGACTAGCGGGGGCGAGGAATGAGCAGTTCTTC. Protein: CASSLGLAGARNEQFF. The chain links TRBV5-4 to TRBJ2-1, with 14 bases matching TRBD2. The CDR3 covers 16 residues. CDR1 is SGHNT and CDR2 is YYREEE in the germline V gene (reference sequence). V was clipped by 4 bases and J by 7 bases; unmatched bases: 7.

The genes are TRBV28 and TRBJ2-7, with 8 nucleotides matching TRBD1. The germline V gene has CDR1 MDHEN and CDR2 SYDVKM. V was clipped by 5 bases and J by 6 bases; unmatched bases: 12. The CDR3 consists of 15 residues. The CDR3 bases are TGTGCCAGCAGTGCTGCAGGGGGCTGGCTTGGCGAGCAGTACTTC. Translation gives CASSAAGGWLGEQYF. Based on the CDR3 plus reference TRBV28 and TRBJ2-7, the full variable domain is DVKVTQSSRYLVKRTGEKVFLECVQDMDHENMFWYRQDPGLGLRLIYFSYDVKMKEKGDIPEGYSVSREKKERFSLILESASTNQTSMYLCASSAAGGWLGEQYFGPGTRLTVT.

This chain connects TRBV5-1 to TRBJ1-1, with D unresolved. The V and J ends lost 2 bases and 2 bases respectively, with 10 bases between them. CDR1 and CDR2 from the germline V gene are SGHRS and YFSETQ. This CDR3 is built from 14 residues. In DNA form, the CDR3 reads TGCGCCAGCAGCTTACAGCCCTCTAACACTGAAGCTTTCTTT. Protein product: CASSLQPSNTEAFF. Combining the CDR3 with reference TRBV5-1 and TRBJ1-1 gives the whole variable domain KAGVTQTPRYLIKTRGQQVTLSCSPISGHRSVSWYQQTPGQGLQFLFEYFSETQRNKGNFPGRFSGRQFSNSRSEMNVSTLELGDSALYLCASSLQPSNTEAFFGQGTRLTVV.

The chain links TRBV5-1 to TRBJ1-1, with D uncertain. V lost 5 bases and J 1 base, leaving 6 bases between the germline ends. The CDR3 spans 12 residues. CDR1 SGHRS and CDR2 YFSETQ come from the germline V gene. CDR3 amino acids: CASRASNTEAFF. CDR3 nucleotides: TGCGCCAGCAGGGCCTCGAACACTGAAGCTTTCTTT.

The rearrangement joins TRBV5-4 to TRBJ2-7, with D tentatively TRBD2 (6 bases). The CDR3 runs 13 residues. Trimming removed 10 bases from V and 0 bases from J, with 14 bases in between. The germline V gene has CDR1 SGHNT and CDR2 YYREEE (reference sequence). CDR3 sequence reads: CALGGTGSYEQYF. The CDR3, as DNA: TGTGCCTTGGGGGGTACGGGCTCCTACGAGCAGTACTTC.

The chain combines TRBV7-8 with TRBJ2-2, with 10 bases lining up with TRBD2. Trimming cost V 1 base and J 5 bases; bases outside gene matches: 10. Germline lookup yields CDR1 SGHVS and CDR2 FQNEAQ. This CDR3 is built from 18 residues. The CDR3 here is CASSLGGGSGGRTGELFF. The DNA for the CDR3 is TGTGCCAGCAGCTTAGGGGGCGGTAGCGGGGGGAGAACCGGGGAGCTGTTTTTT. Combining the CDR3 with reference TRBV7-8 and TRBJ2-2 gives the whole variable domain GAGVSQSPRYKVAKRGQDVALRCDPISGHVSLFWYQQALGQGPEFLTYFQNEAQLDKSGLPSDRFFAERPEGSVSTLKIQRTQQEDSAVYLCASSLGGGSGGRTGELFFGEGSRLTVL.

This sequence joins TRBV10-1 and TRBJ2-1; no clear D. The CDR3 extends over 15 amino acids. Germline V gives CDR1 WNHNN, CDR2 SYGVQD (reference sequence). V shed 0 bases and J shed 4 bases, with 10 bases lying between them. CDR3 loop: CASSESGRKYNEQFF. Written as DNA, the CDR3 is TGCGCCAGCAGTGAGTCAGGCAGGAAATACAATGAGCAGTTCTTC.

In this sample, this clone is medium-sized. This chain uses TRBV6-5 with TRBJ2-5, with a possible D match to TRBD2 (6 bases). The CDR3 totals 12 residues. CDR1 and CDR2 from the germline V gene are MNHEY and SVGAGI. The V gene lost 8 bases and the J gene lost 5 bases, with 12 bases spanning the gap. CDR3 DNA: TGTGCCAGCCGGGCGGGGAGGGAGACCCAGTACTTC. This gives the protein CASRAGRETQYF.

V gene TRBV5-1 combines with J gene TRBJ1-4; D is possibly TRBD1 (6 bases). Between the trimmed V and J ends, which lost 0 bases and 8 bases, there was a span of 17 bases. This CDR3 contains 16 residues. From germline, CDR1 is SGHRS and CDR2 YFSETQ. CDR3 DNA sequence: TGCGCCAGCAGCTTGGAGCCCCGGGGGGCAAGCGAAAAACTGTTTTTT. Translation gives CASSLEPRGASEKLFF.

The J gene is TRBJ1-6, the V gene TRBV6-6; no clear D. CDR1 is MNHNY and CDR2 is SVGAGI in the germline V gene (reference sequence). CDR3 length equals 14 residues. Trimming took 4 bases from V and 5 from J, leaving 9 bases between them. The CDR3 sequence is CASSSPGNNSPLHF. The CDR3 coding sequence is TGTGCCAGCAGTTCCCCCGGCAATAATTCACCCCTCCACTTT.

The CDR3 region has the DNA TGTGCCAGTAGTCCCGGACAGGGGAGTAATCAGCCCCAGCATTTT. Its protein is CASSPGQGSNQPQHF. The rearrangement uses TRBV19 and TRBJ1-5; 9 bases are a match to TRBD1. Germline CDR1 is LNHDA and CDR2 is SQIVND (reference sequence). The CDR3 is 15 residues long. The V gene end was trimmed by 5 bases and the J gene end by 4 bases; junction bases not matched to a gene: 6.

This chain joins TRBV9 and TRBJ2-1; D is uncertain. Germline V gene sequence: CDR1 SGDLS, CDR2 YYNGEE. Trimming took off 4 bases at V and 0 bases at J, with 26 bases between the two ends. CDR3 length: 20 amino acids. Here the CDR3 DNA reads TGTGCCAGCAGCTCCCGAAATCCCCTTTCCCCTCTTAGCTCCTACAATGAGCAGTTCTTC. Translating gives CASSSRNPLSPLSSYNEQFF.

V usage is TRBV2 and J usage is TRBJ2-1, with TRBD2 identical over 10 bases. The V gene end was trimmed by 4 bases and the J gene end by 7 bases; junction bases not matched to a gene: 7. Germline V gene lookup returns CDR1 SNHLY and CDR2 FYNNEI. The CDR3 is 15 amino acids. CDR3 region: CASSVQGLAVNEQFF. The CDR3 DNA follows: TGTGCCAGCAGTGTTCAAGGACTAGCGGTGAATGAGCAGTTCTTC.

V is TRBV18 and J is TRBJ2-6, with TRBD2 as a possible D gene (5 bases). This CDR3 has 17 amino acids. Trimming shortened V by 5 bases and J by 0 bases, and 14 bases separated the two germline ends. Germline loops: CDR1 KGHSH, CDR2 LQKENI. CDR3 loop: CASSELSAGSGANVLTF. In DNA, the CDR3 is TGTGCCAGCTCAGAGTTATCTGCGGGCTCTGGGGCCAACGTCCTGACTTTC.

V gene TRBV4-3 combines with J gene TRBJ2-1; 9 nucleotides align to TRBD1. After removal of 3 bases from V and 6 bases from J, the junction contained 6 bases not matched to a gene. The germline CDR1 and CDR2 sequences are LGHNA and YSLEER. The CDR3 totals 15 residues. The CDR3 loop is CASSHGTGRRNEQFF. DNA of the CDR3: TGCGCCAGCAGCCACGGGACAGGGAGGCGCAATGAGCAGTTCTTC.

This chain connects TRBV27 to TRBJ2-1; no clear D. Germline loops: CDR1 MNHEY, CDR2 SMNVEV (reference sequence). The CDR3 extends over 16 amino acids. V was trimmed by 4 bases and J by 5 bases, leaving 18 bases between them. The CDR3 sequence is CASSSIPGRGDNEQFF. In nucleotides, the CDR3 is TGTGCCAGCAGTTCGATCCCCGGCCGAGGTGACAATGAGCAGTTCTTC.

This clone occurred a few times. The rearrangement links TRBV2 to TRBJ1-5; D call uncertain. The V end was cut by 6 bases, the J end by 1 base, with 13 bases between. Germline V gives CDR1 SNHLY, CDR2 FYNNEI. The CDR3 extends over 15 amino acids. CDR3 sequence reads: CASRTGLGSNQPQHF. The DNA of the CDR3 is TGTGCCAGCAGAACGGGTTTGGGGAGCAATCAGCCCCAGCATTTT.

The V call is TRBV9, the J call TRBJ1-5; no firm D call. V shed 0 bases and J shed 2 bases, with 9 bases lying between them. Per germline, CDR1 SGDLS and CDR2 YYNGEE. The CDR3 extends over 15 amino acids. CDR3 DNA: TGTGCCAGCAGCGTAGGGGGTGCCGGCAATCAGCCCCAGCATTTT. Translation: CASSVGGAGNQPQHF.